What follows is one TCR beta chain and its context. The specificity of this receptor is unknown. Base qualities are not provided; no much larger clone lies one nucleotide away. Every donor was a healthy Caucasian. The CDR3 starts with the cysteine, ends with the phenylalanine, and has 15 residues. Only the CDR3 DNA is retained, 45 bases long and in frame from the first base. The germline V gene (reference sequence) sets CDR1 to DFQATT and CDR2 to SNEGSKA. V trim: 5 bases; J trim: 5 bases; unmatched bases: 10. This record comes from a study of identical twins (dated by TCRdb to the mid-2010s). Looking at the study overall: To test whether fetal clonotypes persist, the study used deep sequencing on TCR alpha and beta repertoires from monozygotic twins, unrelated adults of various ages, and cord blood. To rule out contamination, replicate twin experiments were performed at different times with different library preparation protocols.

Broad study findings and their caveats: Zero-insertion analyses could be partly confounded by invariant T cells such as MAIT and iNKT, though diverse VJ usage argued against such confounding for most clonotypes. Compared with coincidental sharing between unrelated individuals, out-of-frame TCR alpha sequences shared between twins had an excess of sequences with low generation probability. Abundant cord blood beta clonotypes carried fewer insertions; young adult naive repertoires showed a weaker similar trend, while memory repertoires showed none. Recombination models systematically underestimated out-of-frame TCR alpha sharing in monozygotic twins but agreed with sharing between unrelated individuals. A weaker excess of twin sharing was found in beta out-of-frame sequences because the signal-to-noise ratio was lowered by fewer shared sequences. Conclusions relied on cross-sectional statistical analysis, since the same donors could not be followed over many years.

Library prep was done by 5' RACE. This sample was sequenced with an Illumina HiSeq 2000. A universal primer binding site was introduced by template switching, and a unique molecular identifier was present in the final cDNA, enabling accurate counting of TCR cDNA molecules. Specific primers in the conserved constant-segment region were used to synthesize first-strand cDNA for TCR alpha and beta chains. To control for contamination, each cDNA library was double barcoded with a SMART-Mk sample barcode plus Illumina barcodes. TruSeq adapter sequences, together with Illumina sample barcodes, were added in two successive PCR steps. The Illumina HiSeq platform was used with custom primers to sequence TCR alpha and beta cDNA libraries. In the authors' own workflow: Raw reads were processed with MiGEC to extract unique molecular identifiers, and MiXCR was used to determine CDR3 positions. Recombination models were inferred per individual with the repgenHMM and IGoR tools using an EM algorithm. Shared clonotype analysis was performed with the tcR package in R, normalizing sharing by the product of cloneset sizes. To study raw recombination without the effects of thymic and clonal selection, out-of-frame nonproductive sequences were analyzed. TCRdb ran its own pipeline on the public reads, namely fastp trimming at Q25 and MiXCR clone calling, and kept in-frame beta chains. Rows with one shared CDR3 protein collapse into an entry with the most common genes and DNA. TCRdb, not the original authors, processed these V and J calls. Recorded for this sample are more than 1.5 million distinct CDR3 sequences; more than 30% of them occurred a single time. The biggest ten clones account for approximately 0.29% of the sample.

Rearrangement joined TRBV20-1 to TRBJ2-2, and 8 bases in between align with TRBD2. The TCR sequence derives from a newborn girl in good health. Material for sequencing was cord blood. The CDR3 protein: CSAPSGSRGTGELFF. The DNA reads TGCAGTGCTCCTAGCGGGTCCCGCGGAACCGGGGAGCTGTTTTTT.